The 10 T cell receptor beta chains given below trace back to one sample, sequenced in a study of neurological immune-mediated disorders. TCRdb redid the calling of the 5' RACE reads with MiXCR, one entry per CDR3 protein. The table includes about 52,000 distinct CDR3 sequences, around 3.5% detected once. The specimen was PBMCs. These receptors all stem from a man in his fifties or sixties with multiple sclerosis.

The gene calls are TRBV2 and TRBJ1-1; D is undetermined. The CDR3 length is 14 residues. Looked up from germline, CDR1 is SNHLY and CDR2 is FYNNEI. Trimming cost V 6 bases and J 0 bases, with 11 bases left between them. The chain's CDR3 is CASSSRALNTEAFF. In nucleotides, the CDR3 is TGTGCCAGCAGCAGTAGGGCCTTGAACACTGAAGCTTTCTTT.

The chain couples TRBV10-3 to TRBJ1-2; D might be TRBD1 (6 bases). The germline V gene has CDR1 ENHRY and CDR2 SYGVKD. V lost 7 bases and J 8 bases, leaving 17 bases between the germline ends. There are 13 residues in the CDR3. The DNA for the CDR3 is TGTGCCATCACCGGGGACAACCCGCGGGGCTACACCTTC. It is translated as CAITGDNPRGYTF.

This clonotype was seen more than once but under ten times. The chain links TRBV12-3 or TRBV12-4 to TRBJ2-1; D is unclear. With 2 bases removed from V and 7 bases from J, the gap between germline ends came to 12 bases. This CDR3 contains 14 residues. Here the CDR3 DNA reads TGTGCCAGCAGTTTAACTCTGGCGAGGAATGAGCAGTTCTTC. Translating it yields CASSLTLARNEQFF.

This clonotype was counted ten times or more. J is TRBJ1-1 and V is TRBV12-3 or TRBV12-4; no reliable D call. V dropped 2 bases and J dropped 4 bases, with 14 bases sitting between them. The CDR3 contains 15 residues. The CDR3 sequence is CASSLLVGVPTEAFF. Here the CDR3 DNA reads TGTGCCAGCAGTTTACTCGTGGGAGTTCCCACTGAAGCTTTCTTT.

This clonotype was seen repeatedly, ten times or more. This chain uses TRBV27 with TRBJ2-7; D ambiguous. Trimming pared 3 bases from V and 1 base from J, leaving 7 bases between. CDR1 is MNHEY and CDR2 is SMNVEV in the germline V gene (reference sequence). There are 13 residues in the CDR3. The CDR3 DNA is TGTGCCAGCAGTTTTACACCTTCCTACGAGCAGTACTTC. Translated, it gives CASSFTPSYEQYF.

In this sample, this clonotype turned up many times. The chain joins TRBV20-1 to TRBJ2-1; TRBD2 agrees at 12 bases. V lost 6 bases and J lost 11; bases outside the gene matches: 11. The V gene's germline CDR1 is DFQATT and CDR2 SNEGSKA (reference sequence). There are 14 residues in the CDR3. The CDR3 here is CSATPRTSGRKQFF. The CDR3 nucleotides are TGCAGTGCCACACCGAGAACTAGCGGGAGGAAGCAGTTCTTC.

This clonotype has a count of ten or more. The DNA of the CDR3 is TGTGCCAGCAGCTTACTCCAGGGGGCGGGTGAAGCTTTCTTT. Translation: CASSLLQGAGEAFF. J is TRBJ1-1 and V is TRBV11-2, with 8 bases matching TRBD1. CDR3 length equals 14 residues. V gave up 2 bases and J gave up 7 bases; unmatched junction bases: 6. Germline CDR1 is SGHAT and CDR2 is FQNNGV.

A note on this clonotype: This could be a read error, since a much larger clone is one nucleotide away. The chain links TRBV12-3 or TRBV12-4 to TRBJ1-1, with 7 bases matching TRBD1. The J segment lost 5 bases and the V segment lost 8 bases, leaving 14 bases of the junction unmatched. CDR3 length equals 15 residues. CDR3 sequence (DNA): TGTGCCAGCTCCCATCGCGGCGCAGGGGGGACTGAAGCTTTCTTT. Translated, it gives CASSHRGAGGTEAFF.

This clonotype has only a few counts. The germline gene is not matched at one end of the junction; a read error may be the cause. The rearrangement links TRBV20-1 to TRBJ1-5, with D uncertain. The CDR3 contains 15 residues. Germline assignment: CDR1 DFQATT and CDR2 SNEGSKA (reference sequence). CDR3 amino acids: CSARAIAGSGQPQHF. The CDR3 DNA reads TGCAGTGCCAGAGCTATAGCGGGGTCTGGTCAGCCCCAGCATTTT.

This clonotype was picked up a small number of times. V is TRBV20-1 and J is TRBJ1-4; D gene ambiguous. The V end lost 6 bases, the J end lost 7 bases, and 18 bases lay between the germline ends. CDR1 is DFQATT and CDR2 is SNEGSKA in the germline V gene (reference sequence). The CDR3 consists of 14 residues. For the CDR3, the DNA is TGCAGTGCGGCCGCGGGCTCTCGAAGTGAAAAACTGTTTTTT. Amino acid sequence: CSAAAGSRSEKLFF.